This TCR beta chain emerged from a study of blood T cell repertoires in COVID-19. Whole-study context: Acute-phase and convalescent COVID-19 samples originated in the United States, Italy and Spain.

This clone was observed a handful of times. With V trimmed by 4 bases and J by 7 bases, 13 bases remained unmatched. Looked up from germline, CDR1 is SNHLY and CDR2 is FYNNEI. This CDR3 has 15 amino acids. Measured with immunoSEQ multiplex PCR; TCRdb has only the in-frame clones, and not every one. The table records 90,000 to 130,000 clones, roughly four fifths of them present only once. V gene TRBV2 combines with J gene TRBJ2-7; 7 bases fit TRBD1. The TCR originated in a woman aged 55-69 years with acute or convalescent COVID-19. Sample: peripheral blood. CDR3 in amino acids: CASSAYSGTVTEQYF. The CDR3 bases are TGTGCCAGCAGTGCTTATTCCGGGACAGTTACGGAGCAGTACTTC.